This T cell receptor (beta chain) emerged from a study of Ad26.COV2.S vaccination and SARS-CoV-2 variants. Study-level background: Within the COV1001 Ad26.COV2.S trial arm, the donor was enrolled. Into the muscle, Ad26.COV2.S was dosed once or twice, 56 days apart.

This CDR3 is built from 18 residues. The germline gives CDR1 MNHNS, CDR2 SASEGT. Trimming cost V 2 bases and J 0 bases, with 17 bases left between them. The sample's treatment: roughly 18 received Ad26.COV2.S at low or high dose, single or two shots; about 5 received placebo; per-sample allocation not given. Sample collection was performed on day 63 after the first vaccine or placebo injection. In the vaccine, an Ad26 vector expressed the SARS-CoV-2 spike of the Wuhan strain. Concerning this clone: Its antigen is unknown.

Whole-study findings and limits: Researchers reported similar non-spike TCR breadth in vaccine and placebo recipients.

Only in-frame clones appear in the TCRdb table, and some are missing; sequencing was by immunoSEQ multiplex PCR. The sample includes 440,000 or so clones, about 90% of them seen just once. The TCR was taken from a person between 18 and 59 years old who received the Ad26.COV2.S COVID-19 vaccine or a placebo. The chain recombines TRBV6-1 with TRBJ1-3; D unclear. The sequencing used peripheral blood, collected in a trial of Ad26.COV2.S vaccine versus placebo. The CDR3 DNA follows: TGTGCCAGCAGTGAATACACGGGGAGGATTGACTCTGGAAACACCATATATTTT. Amino acids: CASSEYTGRIDSGNTIYF.